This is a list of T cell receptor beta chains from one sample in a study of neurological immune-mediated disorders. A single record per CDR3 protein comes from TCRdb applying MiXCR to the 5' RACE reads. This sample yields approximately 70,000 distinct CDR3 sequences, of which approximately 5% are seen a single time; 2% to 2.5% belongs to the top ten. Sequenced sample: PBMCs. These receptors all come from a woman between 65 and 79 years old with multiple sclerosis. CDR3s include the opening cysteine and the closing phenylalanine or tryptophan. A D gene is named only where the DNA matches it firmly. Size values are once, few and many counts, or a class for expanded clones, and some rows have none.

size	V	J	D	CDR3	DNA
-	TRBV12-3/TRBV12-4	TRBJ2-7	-	CASSYTRQGAEQYF	TGTGCCAGCAGCTACACTCGGCAAGGGGCCGAGCAGTACTTC
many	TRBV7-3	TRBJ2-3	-	CASSALVGDTQYF	TGTGCCAGCAGCGCACTAGTGGGGGATACGCAGTATTTT
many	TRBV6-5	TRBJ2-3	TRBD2	CASSYSLAGGTDTQYF	TGTGCCAGCAGTTACTCCCTAGCGGGGGGCACAGATACGCAGTATTTT
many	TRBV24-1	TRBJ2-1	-	CATSSGQSSYNEQFF	TGTGCCACCAGTAGTGGACAGAGTTCCTACAATGAGCAGTTCTTC
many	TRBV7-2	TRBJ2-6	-	CASSPQGGSGANVLTF	TGTGCCAGCAGCCCCCAGGGGGGCTCTGGGGCCAACGTCCTGACTTTC
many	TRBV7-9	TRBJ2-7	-	CASSLVSPYEQYF	TGTGCCAGCAGCTTAGTTAGCCCCTACGAGCAGTACTTC
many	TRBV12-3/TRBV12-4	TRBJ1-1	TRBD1	CASGQGARSEAFF	TGTGCCAGCGGACAGGGGGCTAGGTCTGAAGCTTTCTTT
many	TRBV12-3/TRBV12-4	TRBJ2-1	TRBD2	CASSKVAAGGAFF	TGTGCCAGCAGCAAGGTAGCCGCGGGGGGTGCGTTCTTC
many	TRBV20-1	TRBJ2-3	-	CSATGTLAADTQYF	TGCAGTGCGACCGGGACCCTCGCAGCAGATACGCAGTATTTT
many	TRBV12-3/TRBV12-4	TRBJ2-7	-	CASSPWTLYEQYF	TGTGCCAGCAGTCCGTGGACTCTATACGAGCAGTACTTC
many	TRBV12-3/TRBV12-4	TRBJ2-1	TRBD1	CASSSSGQGISISYNEQFF	TGTGCCAGCAGTTCATCTGGACAGGGGATTTCTATCTCCTACAATGAGCAGTTCTTC
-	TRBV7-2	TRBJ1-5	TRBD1	CASSSTGGNQPQNF	TGTGCCAGCAGCTCGACAGGGGGCAATCAGCCCCAGAATTTT
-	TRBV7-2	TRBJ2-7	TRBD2	CASRRKGGISYEQYF	TGTGCCAGCAGGAGAAAGGGAGGGATATCCTACGAGCAGTACTTC
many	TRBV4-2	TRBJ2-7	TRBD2	CASSQDIIGGSGSGYEQYF	TGTGCCAGCAGCCAAGACATAATCGGGGGTAGCGGGAGCGGATACGAGCAGTACTTC
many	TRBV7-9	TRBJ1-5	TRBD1	CASSLGDSGQPQHF	TGTGCCAGCAGCCTCGGGGACAGTGGTCAGCCCCAGCATTTT
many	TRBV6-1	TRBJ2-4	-	CASSEVALAKNIQYF	TGTGCCAGCAGTGAGGTAGCCTTAGCCAAAAACATTCAGTACTTC
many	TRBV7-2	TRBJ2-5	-	CASSLWETQYF	TGTGCCAGCAGCTTATGGGAGACCCAGTACTTC
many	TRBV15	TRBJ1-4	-	CATSRSTGGHEKLFF	TGTGCCACCAGCAGATCGACAGGAGGGCATGAAAAACTGTTTTTT
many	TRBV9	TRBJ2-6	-	CASSVGFSGANVLTF	TGTGCCAGCAGCGTGGGGTTCTCTGGGGCCAACGTCCTGACTTTC
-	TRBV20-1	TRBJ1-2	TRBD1	CSARQTGANNYGYTF	TGCAGTGCTAGGCAGACAGGGGCTAATAACTATGGCTACACCTTC
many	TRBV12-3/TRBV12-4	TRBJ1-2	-	CASGRGYGDGYTF	TGTGCCAGCGGACGGGGGTACGGCGATGGCTACACCTTC
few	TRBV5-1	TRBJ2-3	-	CASSLGGNSGASDTQYF	TGCGCCAGCAGCTTGGGCGGGAATAGCGGAGCCTCGGATACGCAGTATTTT
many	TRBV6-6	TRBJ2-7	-	CASWTPGKEQYF	TGTGCCAGCTGGACCCCTGGCAAGGAGCAGTACTTC
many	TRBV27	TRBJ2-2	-	CASRKGPTNTGELFF	TGTGCCAGCAGAAAGGGACCAACCAACACCGGGGAGCTGTTTTTT
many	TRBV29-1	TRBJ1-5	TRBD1	CSAQGTGGGQPQHF	TGCAGCGCCCAGGGGACAGGGGGCGGACAGCCCCAGCATTTT
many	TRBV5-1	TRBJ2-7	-	CASSTGVSLLEQYF	TGCGCCAGCAGCACGGGAGTAAGCCTTCTCGAGCAGTACTTC
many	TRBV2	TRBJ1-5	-	CASSSPVRGNQPQHF	TGTGCCAGCAGTTCCCCTGTGAGGGGAAATCAGCCCCAGCATTTT
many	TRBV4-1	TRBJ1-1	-	CASSPQVSPTTEAFF	TGCGCCAGCAGCCCCCAGGTGTCTCCGACCACTGAAGCTTTCTTT
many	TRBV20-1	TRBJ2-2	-	CSARSVRDTGELFF	TGCAGTGCTAGATCGGTCAGGGATACCGGGGAGCTGTTTTTT
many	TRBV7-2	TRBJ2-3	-	CASSTYPDTQYF	TGTGCCAGCAGTACCTACCCAGATACGCAGTATTTT
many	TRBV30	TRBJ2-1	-	CAWSVLAAGSFSNEQFF	TGTGCCTGGAGTGTATTGGCGGCGGGAAGCTTCTCAAATGAGCAGTTCTTC
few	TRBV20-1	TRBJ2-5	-	CSASLGTAHRRRQYF	TGCAGTGCTAGCCTCGGGACTGCCCACCGTAGACGCCAGTACTTC
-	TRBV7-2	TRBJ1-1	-	CASSLGVLNTEAFF	TGTGCCAGCAGCTTAGGCGTCTTGAACACTGAAGCTTTCTTT
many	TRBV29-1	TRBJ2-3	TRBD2	CSVEDRTSLRTDTQYF	TGCAGCGTTGAAGATAGGACTAGCCTCCGCACAGATACGCAGTATTTT
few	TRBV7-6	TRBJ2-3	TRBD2	CASSERLADSTDKQYF	TGTGCCAGCAGCGAACGACTAGCGGATAGCACAGATAAGCAGTATTTT
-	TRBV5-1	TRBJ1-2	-	CASSLNQGSGYTF	TGCGCCAGCAGCTTGAACCAGGGCTCTGGCTACACCTTC
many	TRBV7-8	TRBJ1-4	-	CASSPRGSAEKLFF	TGTGCCAGCAGCCCTAGGGGGTCGGCTGAAAAACTGTTTTTT
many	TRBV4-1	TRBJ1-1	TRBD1	CASSQEQGPTRTEAFF	TGCGCCAGCAGCCAAGAACAGGGGCCGACCCGGACTGAAGCTTTCTTT
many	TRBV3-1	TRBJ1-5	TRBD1	CASSQETGPNQPQHF	TGTGCCAGCAGCCAAGAGACAGGGCCTAATCAGCCCCAGCATTTT
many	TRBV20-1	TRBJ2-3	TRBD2	CSARTSGWGMNTQYF	TGCAGTGCCAGGACTAGCGGGTGGGGCATGAATACGCAGTATTTT
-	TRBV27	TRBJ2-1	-	CASSPLGGTSYEQFF	TGTGCCAGCAGTCCACTAGGGGGGACTTCCTACGAGCAGTTCTTC
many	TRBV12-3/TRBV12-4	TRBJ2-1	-	CASSLFGNEQFF	TGTGCCAGCAGTTTATTTGGCAATGAGCAGTTCTTC
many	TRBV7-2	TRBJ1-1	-	CASSSAPKAEAFF	TGTGCCAGCAGCTCCGCCCCGAAGGCTGAAGCTTTCTTT
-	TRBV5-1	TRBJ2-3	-	CASSPQGADSTDTQYF	TGCGCCAGCAGCCCCCAAGGAGCGGATAGCACAGATACGCAGTATTTT
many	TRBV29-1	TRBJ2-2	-	CSVGSTGELFF	TGCAGCGTTGGAAGCACCGGGGAGCTGTTTTTT
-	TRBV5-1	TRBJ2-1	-	CASSLEVLSGDEQFF	TGCGCCAGCAGCTTGGAAGTCCTTAGTGGGGATGAGCAGTTCTTC
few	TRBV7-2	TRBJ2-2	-	CASSPVGRASFANTGELFF	TGTGCCAGCAGCCCGGTTGGAAGAGCTAGTTTCGCTAACACCGGGGAGCTGTTTTTT
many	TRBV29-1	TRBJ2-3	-	CSGGGDTQYF	TGCAGCGGAGGGGGGGATACGCAGTATTTT
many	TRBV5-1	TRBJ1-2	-	CASKTAGGYGYTF	TGCGCCAGCAAAACTGCGGGGGGTTATGGCTACACCTTC
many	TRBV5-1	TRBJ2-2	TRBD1	CASSLEDRGPLNTGELFF	TGCGCCAGCAGCTTGGAGGACAGGGGACCTTTGAACACCGGGGAGCTGTTTTTT
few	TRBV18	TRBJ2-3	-	CASSRTERVSTDTQYF	TGTGCCAGCTCACGGACAGAGAGAGTTAGCACAGATACGCAGTATTTT
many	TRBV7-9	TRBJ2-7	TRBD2	CASSSTGTSGYEQYF	TGTGCCAGCAGCTCTACCGGGACTAGCGGTTACGAGCAGTACTTC
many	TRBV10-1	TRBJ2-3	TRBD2	CASSEVGTSGDTQYF	TGCGCCAGCAGTGAAGTGGGGACTAGTGGTGATACGCAGTATTTT
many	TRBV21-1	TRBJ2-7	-	CARGSLAGQYYEQYF	TGTGCCAGGGGGTCACTAGCGGGACAATACTACGAGCAGTACTTC
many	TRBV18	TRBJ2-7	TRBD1	CASRRGTGFYEQYF	TGTGCCAGCCGACGAGGGACAGGGTTTTACGAGCAGTACTTC
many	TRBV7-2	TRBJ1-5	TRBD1	CASSSSTGGDSNQPQHF	TGTGCCAGCAGCTCCTCGACAGGGGGAGATAGCAATCAGCCCCAGCATTTT